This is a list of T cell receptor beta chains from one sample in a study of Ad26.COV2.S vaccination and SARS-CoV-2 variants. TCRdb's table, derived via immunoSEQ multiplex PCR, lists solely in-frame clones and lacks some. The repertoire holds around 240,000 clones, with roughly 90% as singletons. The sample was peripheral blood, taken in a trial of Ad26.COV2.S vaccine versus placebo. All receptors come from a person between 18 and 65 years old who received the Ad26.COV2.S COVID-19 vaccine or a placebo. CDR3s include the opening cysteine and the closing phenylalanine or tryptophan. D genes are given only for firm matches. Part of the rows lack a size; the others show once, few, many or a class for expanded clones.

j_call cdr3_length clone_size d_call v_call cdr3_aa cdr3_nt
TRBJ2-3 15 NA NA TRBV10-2 CASSPTGAGADTQYF TGCGCCAGCAGCCCGACAGGGGCGGGGGCAGATACGCAGTATTTT
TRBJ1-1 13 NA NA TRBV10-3 CAISEGVNTEAFF TGTGCCATCAGTGAGGGAGTGAACACTGAAGCTTTCTTT
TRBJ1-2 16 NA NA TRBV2 CASKEQDGITNYGYTF TGTGCCAGCAAAGAACAGGATGGGATTACTAACTATGGCTACACCTTC
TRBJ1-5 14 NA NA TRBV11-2 CASSLAGIGQPQHF TGTGCCAGCAGCTTAGCCGGGATAGGTCAGCCCCAGCATTTT
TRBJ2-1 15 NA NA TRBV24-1 CATSDPRVLESEQFF TGTGCCACCAGTGATCCTAGGGTATTGGAGTCAGAGCAGTTCTTC
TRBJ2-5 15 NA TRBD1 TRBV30 CAWSAFQGAQETQYF TGTGCCTGGAGTGCATTTCAGGGGGCTCAAGAGACCCAGTACTTC
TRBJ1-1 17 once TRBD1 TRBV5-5 CASSLVSQGYGDTEAFF TGTGCCAGCAGCTTGGTATCACAGGGGTACGGTGACACTGAAGCTTTCTTT
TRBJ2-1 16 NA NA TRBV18 CASSPPASLSYNEQFF TGTGCCAGCTCACCACCAGCCAGCCTCTCCTACAATGAGCAGTTCTTC
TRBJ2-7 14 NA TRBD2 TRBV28 CASSLYGGGGEQYF TGTGCCAGCAGTTTATACGGCGGGGGAGGGGAGCAGTACTTC
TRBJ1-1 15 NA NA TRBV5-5 CASSHGGLLNTEAFF TGTGCCAGCAGTCATGGTGGGTTGCTGAACACTGAAGCTTTCTTT